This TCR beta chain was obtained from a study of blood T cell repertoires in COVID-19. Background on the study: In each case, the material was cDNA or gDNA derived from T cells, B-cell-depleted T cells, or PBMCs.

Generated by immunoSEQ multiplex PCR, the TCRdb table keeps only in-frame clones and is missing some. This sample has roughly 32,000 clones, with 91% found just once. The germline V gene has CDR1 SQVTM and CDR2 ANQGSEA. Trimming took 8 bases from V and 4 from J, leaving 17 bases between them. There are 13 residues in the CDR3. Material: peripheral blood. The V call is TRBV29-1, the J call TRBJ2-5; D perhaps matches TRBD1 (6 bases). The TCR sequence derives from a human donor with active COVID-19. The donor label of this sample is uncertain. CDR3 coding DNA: TGCAGCTCTCCGGGACACATGAGAGAGACCCAGTACTTC. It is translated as CSSPGHMRETQYF.